The clone carrying this T cell receptor (beta chain) was seen at least ten times. The antigen is unknown. This CDR3 is 15 amino acids long. V was pared by 5 bases and J by 3 bases, with 4 bases of the junction left unmatched. The germline V gene has CDR1 LGHNA and CDR2 YNFKEQ. The data were taken from a study of identical twins. Whole-study findings and limits: Out-of-frame alpha sequences common to twins exhibited an excess of low generation probability.

Template switching created a universal primer site, and the cDNA included unique molecular identifiers. TCRdb called the 5' RACE reads again in MiXCR, with one record for every CDR3 protein. This sample has 700,000 or so distinct CDR3 sequences, with around 8.6% found just once. These same records also appear under a second study, on yellow fever vaccine responses in identical twins. That source reports: Reports say the vaccine T cell response in twins looked partly convergent and partly personalized.

The TCR sequence derives from a young woman in good health. The sample was PBMCs. J is TRBJ2-1 and V is TRBV4-2; 10 bases align to TRBD2. The CDR3 DNA is TGTGCCAGCAGCTCCGGGACTAGCGACTACAATGAGCAGTTCTTC. Residues: CASSSGTSDYNEQFF.